Shown below are 15 T cell receptor beta chains from a single sample sequenced in a study of human CD8 memory T cell subsets. UMI-labeled 5' RACE was the method by which TCR beta libraries were made. After re-calling the 5' RACE reads, TCRdb lists one entry per CDR3 protein, DNA absent. The sample features about 3,900 distinct CDR3 sequences, with roughly 31% in its top ten. The specimen was CD8+ T cells from PBMCs. These receptors came from a human donor in good health.

Here the CDR3 reads CSATPSGREAGELFF. The rearrangement uses TRBV20-1 and TRBJ2-2; TCRdb's assignment of TRBD2 cannot be checked, as there is no DNA. Germline V gene data show CDR1 as DFQATT and CDR2 as SNEGSKA (reference sequence). This CDR3 has 15 amino acids.

Measured by frequency, this clonotype is medium-sized (0.01 to 0.1%). The CDR3 is CASSQPREGNEQFF. This chain joins TRBV4-2 and TRBJ2-1; TCRdb's D call, TRBD2, is unchecked because there is no DNA. CDR1 and CDR2 from the germline V gene are LGHNA and YNFKEQ. The CDR3 totals 14 residues.

The chain is built from TRBV7-9 and TRBJ1-1. This CDR3 region has 16 residues. In germline, CDR1 is SEHNR, CDR2 FQNEAQ (reference sequence). The CDR3 sequence is CASSLGAYGIDTEAFF.

The chain carries TRBV4-3 and TRBJ1-1. The CDR3 length is 14 residues. The V gene's germline CDR1 is LGHNA and CDR2 YSLEER. The CDR3 spells CASSHTGEGIEAFF.

The chain is built from TRBV20-1 and TRBJ2-7. Germline V gene data show CDR1 as DFQATT and CDR2 as SNEGSKA (reference sequence). CDR3 length: 14 residues. CDR3 sequence: CSAREALSSYEQYF.

The chain has TRBV21-1 and TRBJ2-1; lacking DNA, the TRBD1 call made by TCRdb goes unchecked. TRBV21-1 is described as a pseudogene. There are 13 residues in the CDR3. The CDR3 spells CASSVGQYNEQFF.

The genes are TRBV5-1 and TRBJ2-7; there is no DNA to check the TCRdb D call of TRBD2. Germline V lookup: CDR1 SGHRS, CDR2 YFSETQ. The CDR3 totals 16 residues. The chain's CDR3 is CASSLGTSESSYEQYF.

This chain uses TRBV6-5 with TRBJ2-2; TCRdb proposes TRBD1, but this gene call is untestable without DNA. The CDR3 loop spans 14 amino acids. CDR1 MNHEY and CDR2 SVGAGI come from the germline V gene. This CDR3 reads CASSNRVEGGELFF.

CDR3 amino acids: CASSSPKEQETQYF. The chain combines TRBV6-2 or TRBV6-3 with TRBJ2-5; TCRdb designates TRBD1, a call that cannot be tested without DNA. This CDR3 has 14 amino acids. CDR1 is MNHEY and CDR2 is SVGEGT in the germline V gene.

The genes are TRBV6-2 or TRBV6-3 and TRBJ2-3; lacking DNA, the TRBD2 call made by TCRdb goes unchecked. Germline lookup yields CDR1 MNHEY and CDR2 SVGEGT. CDR3 length equals 15 residues. The CDR3 is CASRQLAGGADTQYF.

V usage is TRBV3-1 and J usage is TRBJ1-1. Germline-derived CDR1 and CDR2 are LGHDT and YNNKEL (reference sequence). This CDR3 spans 15 amino acids. This chain's CDR3 is CASSQALPRNTEAFF.

In terms of frequency, this clonotype is medium-sized (0.01 to 0.1%). This chain connects TRBV6-2 or TRBV6-3 to TRBJ1-1. CDR3 length: 14 residues. Germline V gives CDR1 MNHEY, CDR2 SVGEGT. This chain's CDR3 is CASSYSEENTEAFF.

Measured by frequency, this clonotype is large (0.1 to 1%). The rearrangement joins TRBV28 to TRBJ2-1; no DNA is available, so the TRBD1 call from TCRdb remains unchecked. The CDR3 length is 15 residues. The germline V gene has CDR1 MDHEN and CDR2 SYDVKM. This CDR3 reads CASSLSGNPYNEQFF.

This CDR3 is CASSVAGAPGNTIYF. The chain has TRBV9 and TRBJ1-3. The CDR3 runs 15 residues. Germline V gene lookup returns CDR1 SGDLS and CDR2 YYNGEE.

This clonotype counts as medium-sized by frequency. V usage is TRBV19 and J usage is TRBJ1-5; TCRdb designates TRBD1, a call that cannot be tested without DNA. CDR3 length equals 13 residues. The germline CDR1 and CDR2 sequences are LNHDA and SQIVND (reference sequence). CDR3 sequence reads: CASSGTENQPQHF.